These 30 T cell receptor beta chains originate from one sample sequenced in a study of PD-L1 blockade in urothelial cancer. Produced via immunoSEQ multiplex PCR; TCRdb's table is partial and in-frame only. This table has under 100,000 clones, 82% appearing once. The sample here was PBMCs, taken around atezolizumab (anti-PD-L1) treatment. The receptors stem from a man aged 70-80 years with urothelial cancer.

This clone was counted a few times. CDR3 sequence: CASSSQGQGYTF. Here the CDR3 DNA reads TGTGCCAGCAGTTCACAGGGGCAGGGCTACACCTTC. The V call is TRBV6-6, the J call TRBJ1-2; TRBD1 agrees at 7 bases. The CDR3 is made up of 12 amino acids. Per the germline V gene, CDR1 is MNHNY and CDR2 is SVGAGI (reference sequence). Losses at the gene ends were 4 bases for V and 8 bases for J; bases not matched to a gene: 4.

The rearrangement joins TRBV6-5 to TRBJ1-1, with D possibly being TRBD1 (5 bases). Germline values: CDR1 MNHEY, CDR2 SVGAGI. This CDR3 region has 15 residues. The V gene lost 0 bases and the J gene lost 2 bases, with 10 bases spanning the gap. The chain's CDR3 is CASSYSGRVNTEAFF. Here the CDR3 DNA reads TGTGCCAGCAGTTACTCGGGCAGGGTTAACACTGAAGCTTTCTTT.

This chain connects TRBV9 to TRBJ1-4, with D maybe TRBD1 (5 bases). CDR1 and CDR2 from the germline V gene are SGDLS and YYNGEE. CDR3 length: 15 residues. The V end was cut by 4 bases, the J end by 4 bases, with 14 bases between. The CDR3 DNA reads TGTGCCAGCAGCCCGGCAGGGCAAGTTAATGAAAAACTGTTTTTT. It encodes CASSPAGQVNEKLFF. Based on the CDR3 plus reference TRBV9 and TRBJ1-4, the full variable domain is DSGVTQTPKHLITATGQRVTLRCSPRSGDLSVYWYQQSLDQGLQFLIQYYNGEERAKGNILERFSAQQFPDLHSELNLSSLELGDSALYFCASSPAGQVNEKLFFGSGTQLSVL.

This chain connects TRBV7-3 to TRBJ2-1, with D perhaps TRBD2 (6 bases). Germline assignment: CDR1 SGHTA and CDR2 FQGTGA. Trimming pared 5 bases from V and 9 bases from J, leaving 11 bases between. CDR3 length equals 12 residues. DNA of the CDR3: TGTGCCAGCAGCGGTCAGGGAGGTGAGCAGTTCTTC. This translates into CASSGQGGEQFF.

V gene TRBV2 combines with J gene TRBJ1-4; 7 bases align to TRBD1. With V trimmed by 5 bases and J by 8 bases, 5 bases remained unmatched. CDR1 is SNHLY, CDR2 FYNNEI, per germline. CDR3 length equals 13 residues. CDR3 in amino acids: CASSRDRGEKLFF. The CDR3 DNA is TGTGCCAGCAGTAGGGACAGAGGCGAAAAACTGTTTTTT.

The chain couples TRBV5-4 to TRBJ2-7; 7 bases agree with TRBD2. The CDR3 is made up of 19 amino acids. The J segment lost 6 bases and the V segment lost 0 bases, leaving 21 bases of the junction unmatched. Germline CDR1 is SGHNT and CDR2 is YYREEE (reference sequence). CDR3 in DNA: TGTGCCAGCAGCTTGGTGGTCGGTAGCGGGCATTTCCTTGGGGGCGAGCAGTACTTC. This codes for CASSLVVGSGHFLGGEQYF.

The chain uses TRBV18 and TRBJ1-1; 8 bases match TRBD1. In germline, CDR1 is KGHSH, CDR2 LQKENI. The CDR3 sequence is 13 residues long. Trimming cost V 5 bases and J 5 bases; bases outside gene matches: 4. The DNA for the CDR3 is TGTGCCAGCTCATTCAGGGGGCATACTGAAGCTTTCTTT. Its translation is CASSFRGHTEAFF.

The chain combines TRBV30 with TRBJ2-1, with TRBD1 matching over 8 bases. The V and J ends lost 2 bases and 4 bases, in that order; junction bases with no gene match: 4. Germline lookup yields CDR1 GTSNPN and CDR2 SVGIG (reference sequence). This CDR3 spans 14 amino acids. For the CDR3, the DNA is TGTGCCTGGAGTCTCGGACAGGGTTACAATGAGCAGTTCTTC. This gives the protein CAWSLGQGYNEQFF.

The V call is TRBV7-2, the J call TRBJ2-3, with TRBD2 matching 8 bases. CDR1 SGHTA and CDR2 FQGNSA come from the germline V gene. The CDR3 runs 14 residues. Unmatched junction bases numbered 4, after V lost 5 bases and J lost 3 bases. CDR3 amino acids: CASSPSGRTDTQYF. Written as DNA, the CDR3 is TGTGCCAGCAGCCCGAGCGGGAGAACAGATACGCAGTATTTT.

V gene TRBV19 combines with J gene TRBJ2-4, with D possibly being TRBD1 (5 bases). Germline CDR1 LNHDA, CDR2 SQIVND (reference sequence). This CDR3 comprises 12 residues. Trimming removed 6 bases at V and 8 bases at J, with 11 bases between. CDR3 sequence: CASRSRAYIQYF. The CDR3 DNA sequence: TGTGCCAGTAGGAGCAGGGCGTACATTCAGTACTTC.

The chain has TRBV18 and TRBJ2-7; no reliable D call. The CDR3 length is 13 residues. Germline V CDR1 and CDR2: KGHSH, LQKENI. V was clipped by 0 bases and J by 2 bases, with 5 bases between them. CDR3 sequence: CASSPPSTYEQYF. The CDR3 region has the DNA TGTGCCAGCTCACCACCGAGTACCTACGAGCAGTACTTC.

This chain links TRBV10-3 with TRBJ1-1; D is perhaps TRBD1 (5 bases). The CDR3 is 14 amino acids. The germline CDR1 and CDR2 sequences are ENHRY and SYGVKD. Trimming shortened V by 2 bases and J by 5 bases, and 12 bases separated the two germline ends. The DNA of the CDR3 is TGTGCCATCAGTGAGCTTGACGGGGGGACTGAAGCTTTCTTT. Protein: CAISELDGGTEAFF.

The chain has TRBV7-8 and TRBJ2-3; 9 bases are shared with TRBD2. V trimming: 0 bases; J trimming: 4 bases; junction bases outside the gene matches: 11. This CDR3 region has 18 residues. Germline V gene data show CDR1 as SGHVS and CDR2 as FQNEAQ. The CDR3 sequence is CASSLARVLAGFADTQYF. CDR3 nucleotides: TGTGCCAGCAGCTTAGCGAGGGTCCTAGCGGGATTCGCAGATACGCAGTATTTT. Looking up the rest from reference TRBV7-8 and TRBJ2-3 gives the full variable domain: GAGVSQSPRYKVAKRGQDVALRCDPISGHVSLFWYQQALGQGPEFLTYFQNEAQLDKSGLPSDRFFAERPEGSVSTLKIQRTQQEDSAVYLCASSLARVLAGFADTQYFGPGTRLTVL.

This chain connects TRBV19 to TRBJ2-1; 7 bases fit TRBD1. Trimming removed 4 bases from V and 9 bases from J; junction bases left unmatched: 3. The CDR3 spans 12 residues. In germline, CDR1 is LNHDA, CDR2 SQIVND (reference sequence). The CDR3 reads CASSKTGFEQFF. The CDR3 nucleotides are TGTGCCAGTAGTAAGACAGGGTTTGAGCAGTTCTTC.

The chain employs TRBV4-3 and TRBJ2-1; a possible D gene is TRBD2 (5 bases). The germline CDR1 and CDR2 sequences are LGHNA and YSLEER. This CDR3 contains 15 residues. Trimming shortened V by 2 bases and J by 3 bases, and 11 bases separated the two germline ends. This CDR3 is CASSQFRRGYNEQFF. CDR3 in DNA: TGCGCCAGCAGCCAATTTCGACGGGGCTACAATGAGCAGTTCTTC.

V gene TRBV2 combines with J gene TRBJ2-7; weak D call: TRBD1 (5 bases). This CDR3 has 12 residues. The V gene's germline CDR1 is SNHLY and CDR2 FYNNEI. Trimming shortened V by 6 bases and J by 1 base, and 7 bases separated the two germline ends. CDR3 region: CASRQGSYEQYF. CDR3 nucleotide sequence: TGTGCCAGCAGGCAGGGTTCCTACGAGCAGTACTTC.

This sequence joins TRBV7-9 and TRBJ2-3; TRBD2 matches at 7 bases. Trimming took 5 bases from V and 1 from J; bases not matched to a gene: 9. Germline CDR1 SEHNR, CDR2 FQNEAQ (reference sequence). The CDR3 length is 16 residues. The CDR3: CASSGQRGGGTDTQYF. The CDR3 bases are TGTGCCAGCAGCGGCCAGCGCGGGGGTGGCACAGATACGCAGTATTTT. The full variable domain, rest sourced from reference TRBV7-9 and TRBJ2-3, is DTGVSQNPRHKITKRGQNVTFRCDPISEHNRLYWYRQTLGQGPEFLTYFQNEAQLEKSRLLSDRFSAERPKGSFSTLEIQRTEQGDSAMYLCASSGQRGGGTDTQYFGPGTRLTVL.

J is TRBJ2-4 and V is TRBV7-9, with TRBD1 identical over 10 bases. CDR1 SEHNR and CDR2 FQNEAQ come from the germline V gene (reference sequence). The CDR3 totals 13 residues. The J segment lost 11 bases and the V segment lost 5 bases, leaving 6 bases of the junction unmatched. CDR3 sequence: CASSRGQGMVQYF. The CDR3 DNA sequence: TGTGCCAGCAGCCGGGGACAGGGGATGGTTCAGTACTTC.

This rearrangement joins TRBV7-9 to TRBJ2-7, with D possibly matching TRBD1 (5 bases). Germline V gives CDR1 SEHNR, CDR2 FQNEAQ (reference sequence). The CDR3 has 15 residues. V dropped 3 bases and J dropped 2 bases, with 14 bases sitting between them. CDR3 in DNA: TGTGCCAGCAGCTTGGAGTCAGGGAATACCTACGAGCAGTACTTC. Protein product: CASSLESGNTYEQYF.

The chain couples TRBV7-3 to TRBJ1-6; D ambiguous. CDR1 SGHTA and CDR2 FQGTGA come from the germline V gene. The CDR3 totals 13 residues. Trimming stripped 2 bases from V and 5 bases from J, with 4 bases between. The CDR3 loop is CASSLQNNSPLHF. CDR3 DNA: TGTGCCAGCAGCTTACAGAATAATTCACCCCTCCACTTT.

The gene calls are TRBV10-3 and TRBJ1-5; 11 nucleotides match TRBD1. The CDR3 is 13 amino acids. The V and J ends lost 8 bases and 6 bases, in that order; junction bases with no gene match: 3. Germline assignment: CDR1 ENHRY and CDR2 SYGVKD. This chain's CDR3 is CAIGQGAGQPQHF. The CDR3, as DNA: TGTGCCATCGGACAGGGGGCTGGTCAGCCCCAGCATTTT.

The chain carries TRBV11-2 and TRBJ2-1; maybe TRBD2 (5 bases). Germline lookup yields CDR1 SGHAT and CDR2 FQNNGV. The CDR3 loop spans 15 amino acids. V was pared by 9 bases and J by 7 bases, with 22 bases between. The CDR3 DNA reads as TGTGCCAGTGGCCTAGCAGGATACAAGCCAAATGAGCAGTTCTTC. It yields the protein CASGLAGYKPNEQFF.

The V and J genes are TRBV6-5 and TRBJ1-2; 9 bases fit TRBD1. This CDR3 has 15 residues. V shed 4 bases, J shed 8 bases, and the junction held 11 bases outside the gene matches. CDR1 MNHEY and CDR2 SVGAGI come from the germline V gene. The CDR3 sequence: CASSSEGQGMNGYTF. In DNA form, the CDR3 reads TGTGCCAGCAGTTCCGAGGGACAGGGTATGAACGGCTACACCTTC.

This chain links TRBV9 with TRBJ2-1; tentative D call: TRBD2 (6 bases). Trimming left V 0 bases short and J 5 bases short, with 12 bases between. The germline gives CDR1 SGDLS, CDR2 YYNGEE. The CDR3 loop spans 15 amino acids. CDR3 sequence reads: CASSVAGAWNNEQFF. DNA of the CDR3: TGTGCCAGCAGCGTAGCGGGAGCGTGGAACAATGAGCAGTTCTTC.

This sequence joins TRBV7-3 and TRBJ2-1, with 8 bases identical to TRBD1. Germline CDR1 reads SGHTA; CDR2 reads FQGTGA. The trim removed 5 bases at V and 9 bases at J, leaving 12 bases unmatched. The CDR3 loop spans 15 amino acids. CDR3 amino acids: CASSRGTGRSSEQFF. The CDR3 nucleotides read TGTGCCAGCAGCAGAGGGACAGGACGTAGTAGTGAGCAGTTCTTC.

CDR3 region: CASSLGDRRTGANVLTF. Written as DNA, the CDR3 is TGTGCCAGCAGCTTAGGAGACAGGAGAACTGGGGCCAACGTCCTGACTTTC. V gene TRBV13 combines with J gene TRBJ2-6; a possible D gene is TRBD1 (6 bases). V dropped 0 bases and J dropped 2 bases, with 11 bases sitting between them. Germline values: CDR1 PRHDT, CDR2 FYEKMQ (reference sequence). This CDR3 is built from 17 residues.

The chain recombines TRBV5-8 with TRBJ1-4; unclear D gene. This CDR3 comprises 16 residues. The germline CDR1 and CDR2 sequences are SGHTS and YDEGEE. Trimming pared 0 bases from V and 8 bases from J, leaving 17 bases between. CDR3 DNA sequence: TGTGCCAGCAGCTTGGAGGGAGGCGAAATAGGAGAAAAACTGTTTTTT. Amino acids: CASSLEGGEIGEKLFF.

Ten or more counts support this clone. The gene calls are TRBV9 and TRBJ2-7; D is possibly TRBD1 (6 bases). The CDR3 has 14 residues. CDR1 is SGDLS and CDR2 is YYNGEE in the germline V gene. The V end lost 0 bases, the J end lost 3 bases, and 10 bases lay between the germline ends. CDR3 sequence (DNA): TGTGCCAGCAGCGTAGGAGACAGGAGCTACGAGCAGTACTTC. Protein sequence: CASSVGDRSYEQYF.

CDR3 coding DNA: TGTGCCAGCAGCCCGACCGGGACAGGGGAGACCCAGTACTTC. Protein product: CASSPTGTGETQYF. The V and J genes are TRBV9 and TRBJ2-5; 9 positions agree with TRBD1. The germline V gene encodes CDR1 SGDLS and CDR2 YYNGEE. The CDR3 has 14 residues. V dropped 4 bases and J dropped 5; count of bases not matched to a gene: 6.

The chain has TRBV19 and TRBJ1-2; weak D call: TRBD1 (5 bases). CDR1 is LNHDA, CDR2 SQIVND, per germline (reference sequence). The CDR3 covers 13 residues. The V end was cut by 9 bases, the J end by 4 bases, with 15 bases between. CDR3 sequence: CASSREGSYGYTF. CDR3 nucleotide sequence: TGTGCCAGCTCCCGGGAGGGGAGCTATGGCTACACCTTC.